These T cell receptor beta chains were read from a single sample in a study of early T cells in non-severe SARS-CoV-2 infection. TCRdb re-derived calls from the 5' RACE reads in MiXCR, one entry per CDR3 protein. This table holds tens of thousands of distinct CDR3 sequences, roughly 17% found once. This specimen was whole blood, taken at baseline. These receptor sequences come from an adult who was a healthcare worker with PCR-confirmed SARS-CoV-2 infection or an uninfected control (not recorded which). Each CDR3 is given with its conserved first and last residue. D genes are given only for firm matches. Where a row states a size, it is once, few, many or the class of an expanded clone; other rows omit it.

j_gene,abundance,v_gene,d_gene,CDR3aa,CDR3nt
TRBJ1-1,few,TRBV5-1,.,CASSSRVPNTEAFF,TGCGCCAGCAGCAGCAGGGTTCCGAACACTGAAGCTTTCTTT
TRBJ2-7,.,TRBV5-1,TRBD2,CASSFQEGGPYEQYF,TGCGCCAGCAGCTTTCAAGAGGGAGGGCCGTACGAGCAGTACTTC
TRBJ1-2,.,TRBV5-4,.,CASSQRWTANYGYTF,TGTGCCAGCAGCCAACGATGGACAGCTAACTATGGCTACACCTTC
TRBJ2-6,few,TRBV20-1,.,CSARGAGANVLTF,TGCAGTGCTAGAGGAGCTGGGGCCAACGTCCTGACTTTC
TRBJ2-1,.,TRBV7-2,TRBD2,CASSLTGLAVYNEQFF,TGTGCCAGCAGTCTCACTGGACTAGCGGTTTACAATGAGCAGTTCTTC
TRBJ1-5,.,TRBV20-1,TRBD1,CSARDVTGDNQPQHF,TGCAGTGCTAGAGATGTGACAGGGGACAATCAGCCCCAGCATTTT
TRBJ1-5,.,TRBV2,.,CASRAETGNQPQHF,TGTGCCAGCAGGGCCGAGACAGGCAATCAGCCCCAGCATTTT
TRBJ1-6,few,TRBV12-3/TRBV12-4,.,CASSKNGGSNNSPLHF,TGTGCCAGCTCCAAAAATGGAGGGTCCAATAATTCACCCCTCCACTTT
TRBJ2-1,many,TRBV6-2/TRBV6-3,.,CASSTTSPNEQFF,TGTGCCAGCAGTACCACTAGTCCCAATGAGCAGTTCTTC
TRBJ2-7,few,TRBV20-1,.,CSANQGSYEQYF,TGCAGTGCTAATCAGGGATCCTACGAGCAGTACTTC
TRBJ2-3,few,TRBV7-6,TRBD1,CASSLRTGPTDTQYF,TGTGCCAGCAGCCTACGGACAGGGCCCACAGATACGCAGTATTTT
TRBJ2-1,.,TRBV4-3,TRBD2,CASSQVSGSYNEQFF,TGCGCCAGCAGCCAGGTTAGCGGGTCCTACAATGAGCAGTTCTTC
TRBJ2-2,few,TRBV29-1,.,CSVEDTGELFF,TGCAGCGTTGAAGACACCGGGGAGCTGTTTTTT